The clone carrying this T cell receptor (beta chain) was found many times. This sample is drawn from a study of read filtering for tumor transcriptome and immune sequencing. As for the study in general: Revised staging placed eight or nine patients in R-ISS I, some 17 in II, six or seven in III.

The V end lost 5 bases, the J end lost 4 bases, and 11 bases lay between the germline ends. The germline CDR1 and CDR2 sequences are MNHEY and SVGAGI. The CDR3 runs to 13 residues. The library was built from approximately 400 ng RNA with molecular barcoded adaptors for alpha/delta and beta/gamma chains. TCRdb passed the reads through MiXCR, listing each CDR3 protein once. This table has about 90,000 distinct CDR3 sequences, 9% to 15% appearing once. The chain carries TRBV6-5 and TRBJ1-1, with D perhaps TRBD1 (6 bases). The sequenced sample was a population of CD138-negative cells sorted from bone marrow. The receptor's source is a donor aged 40 or older with multiple myeloma. CDR3 loop: CASSKQGLTEAFF. DNA of the CDR3: TGTGCCAGCAGTAAACAGGGTCTCACTGAAGCTTTCTTT.